The rows below give T cell receptor beta chains drawn from one sample of a study of shared clonotypes between healthy human individuals. Using immunoSEQ multiplex PCR, the repertoire was profiled, and TCRdb retains in-frame clones only, with some absent. The sample lists about 590,000 clones; less than 97% were seen once. Sequenced: naive CD8+ T cells sorted from blood. The receptor set was obtained from a woman in her 30s in good health. Both conserved end residues are part of each CDR3. D genes are given only for firm matches. Part of the rows lack a size; the others show once, few, many or a class for expanded clones.

CDR3 protein: CASQGYGQPQHF
CDR3 DNA: TGTGCCAGCCAGGGCTACGGTCAGCCCCAGCATTTT
CDR3 length: 12
D gene: .
J gene: TRBJ1-5
V gene: TRBV27
clone size: .

CDR3 protein: CASSQDRAGGPYNEQFF
CDR3 DNA: TGCGCCAGCAGCCAAGATCGAGCGGGAGGGCCCTACAATGAGCAGTTCTTC
CDR3 length: 17
D gene: TRBD2
J gene: TRBJ2-1
V gene: TRBV4-1
clone size: .

CDR3 protein: CASSQKVSGGASEKLFF
CDR3 DNA: TGTGCCAGCAGCCAAAAGGTGTCCGGGGGCGCGAGTGAAAAACTGTTTTTT
CDR3 length: 17
D gene: .
J gene: TRBJ1-4
V gene: TRBV6-4
clone size: .

CDR3 protein: CASSQEGSNTEYQETQYF
CDR3 DNA: TGCGCCAGCAGCCAAGAAGGGAGTAATACCGAGTACCAAGAGACCCAGTACTTC
CDR3 length: 18
D gene: .
J gene: TRBJ2-5
V gene: TRBV4-1
clone size: .

CDR3 protein: CASSLVTTDTQYF
CDR3 DNA: TGTGCCAGCAGCTTAGTGACCACAGATACGCAGTATTTT
CDR3 length: 13
D gene: .
J gene: TRBJ2-3
V gene: TRBV7-9
clone size: .

CDR3 protein: CASSEQLAGDTQYF
CDR3 DNA: TGTGCCAGCAGTGAACAACTAGCGGGAGACACGCAGTATTTT
CDR3 length: 14
D gene: TRBD2
J gene: TRBJ2-3
V gene: TRBV2
clone size: .

CDR3 protein: CASSVAGGGPSDTQYF
CDR3 DNA: TGTGCCAGCAGCGTAGCAGGGGGAGGGCCTTCAGATACGCAGTATTTT
CDR3 length: 16
D gene: .
J gene: TRBJ2-3
V gene: TRBV9
clone size: .

CDR3 protein: CASSSLSSGNEQFF
CDR3 DNA: TGTGCCAGCAGTTCTCTCTCATCCGGCAATGAGCAGTTCTTC
CDR3 length: 14
D gene: .
J gene: TRBJ2-1
V gene: TRBV6-4
clone size: .

CDR3 protein: CASSSLGSNQPQHF
CDR3 DNA: TGTGCCAGCAGTTCCCTCGGTAGCAATCAGCCCCAGCATTTT
CDR3 length: 14
D gene: .
J gene: TRBJ1-5
V gene: TRBV28
clone size: .

CDR3 protein: CASSGDSGNTIYF
CDR3 DNA: TGTGCCAGCAGCGGGGACTCTGGAAACACCATATATTTT
CDR3 length: 13
D gene: .
J gene: TRBJ1-3
V gene: TRBV11-1
clone size: .

CDR3 protein: CSASGAGYTF
CDR3 DNA: TGCAGTGCCTCAGGGGCCGGCTACACCTTC
CDR3 length: 10
D gene: .
J gene: TRBJ1-2
V gene: TRBV20-1
clone size: few

CDR3 protein: CASTHGGGGNEQFF
CDR3 DNA: TGTGCCAGCACCCACGGAGGGGGGGGGAATGAGCAGTTCTTC
CDR3 length: 14
D gene: .
J gene: TRBJ2-1
V gene: TRBV27
clone size: .

CDR3 protein: CATSRDWGGGQSNEKLFF
CDR3 DNA: TGTGCCACCAGCAGAGATTGGGGGGGTGGACAGTCTAATGAAAAACTGTTTTTT
CDR3 length: 18
D gene: .
J gene: TRBJ1-4
V gene: TRBV15
clone size: .

CDR3 protein: CASSSMGQGQYF
CDR3 DNA: TGTGCCAGCAGCTCGATGGGACAGGGACAGTACTTC
CDR3 length: 12
D gene: TRBD1
J gene: TRBJ2-5
V gene: TRBV11-2
clone size: .

CDR3 protein: CASSITDLSWNEQFF
CDR3 DNA: TGTGCCAGTAGTATCACTGACCTCTCCTGGAATGAGCAGTTCTTC
CDR3 length: 15
D gene: .
J gene: TRBJ2-1
V gene: TRBV19
clone size: once

CDR3 protein: CASSSSGRTTEAFF
CDR3 DNA: TGCGCCAGCAGCTCCAGCGGGCGGACGACTGAAGCTTTCTTT
CDR3 length: 14
D gene: .
J gene: TRBJ1-1
V gene: TRBV5-1
clone size: .

CDR3 protein: CASSHLSYEQYF
CDR3 DNA: TGTGCCAGCAGCCACCTCTCCTACGAGCAGTACTTC
CDR3 length: 12
D gene: .
J gene: TRBJ2-7
V gene: TRBV4-2
clone size: .

CDR3 protein: CASSLKEGQTGSGNTIYF
CDR3 DNA: TGTGCCAGCAGCTTGAAAGAGGGACAGACAGGCTCTGGAAACACCATATATTTT
CDR3 length: 18
D gene: TRBD1
J gene: TRBJ1-3
V gene: TRBV5-4
clone size: .

CDR3 protein: CASTKIGDLPHMNTEAFF
CDR3 DNA: TGTGCCAGCACCAAAATAGGGGATTTGCCCCACATGAACACTGAAGCTTTCTTT
CDR3 length: 18
D gene: .
J gene: TRBJ1-1
V gene: TRBV27
clone size: .

CDR3 protein: CASSQEGRGRATDTQYF
CDR3 DNA: TGCGCCAGCAGCCAAGAGGGACGCGGGAGGGCCACAGATACGCAGTATTTT
CDR3 length: 17
D gene: TRBD2
J gene: TRBJ2-3
V gene: TRBV4-1
clone size: .